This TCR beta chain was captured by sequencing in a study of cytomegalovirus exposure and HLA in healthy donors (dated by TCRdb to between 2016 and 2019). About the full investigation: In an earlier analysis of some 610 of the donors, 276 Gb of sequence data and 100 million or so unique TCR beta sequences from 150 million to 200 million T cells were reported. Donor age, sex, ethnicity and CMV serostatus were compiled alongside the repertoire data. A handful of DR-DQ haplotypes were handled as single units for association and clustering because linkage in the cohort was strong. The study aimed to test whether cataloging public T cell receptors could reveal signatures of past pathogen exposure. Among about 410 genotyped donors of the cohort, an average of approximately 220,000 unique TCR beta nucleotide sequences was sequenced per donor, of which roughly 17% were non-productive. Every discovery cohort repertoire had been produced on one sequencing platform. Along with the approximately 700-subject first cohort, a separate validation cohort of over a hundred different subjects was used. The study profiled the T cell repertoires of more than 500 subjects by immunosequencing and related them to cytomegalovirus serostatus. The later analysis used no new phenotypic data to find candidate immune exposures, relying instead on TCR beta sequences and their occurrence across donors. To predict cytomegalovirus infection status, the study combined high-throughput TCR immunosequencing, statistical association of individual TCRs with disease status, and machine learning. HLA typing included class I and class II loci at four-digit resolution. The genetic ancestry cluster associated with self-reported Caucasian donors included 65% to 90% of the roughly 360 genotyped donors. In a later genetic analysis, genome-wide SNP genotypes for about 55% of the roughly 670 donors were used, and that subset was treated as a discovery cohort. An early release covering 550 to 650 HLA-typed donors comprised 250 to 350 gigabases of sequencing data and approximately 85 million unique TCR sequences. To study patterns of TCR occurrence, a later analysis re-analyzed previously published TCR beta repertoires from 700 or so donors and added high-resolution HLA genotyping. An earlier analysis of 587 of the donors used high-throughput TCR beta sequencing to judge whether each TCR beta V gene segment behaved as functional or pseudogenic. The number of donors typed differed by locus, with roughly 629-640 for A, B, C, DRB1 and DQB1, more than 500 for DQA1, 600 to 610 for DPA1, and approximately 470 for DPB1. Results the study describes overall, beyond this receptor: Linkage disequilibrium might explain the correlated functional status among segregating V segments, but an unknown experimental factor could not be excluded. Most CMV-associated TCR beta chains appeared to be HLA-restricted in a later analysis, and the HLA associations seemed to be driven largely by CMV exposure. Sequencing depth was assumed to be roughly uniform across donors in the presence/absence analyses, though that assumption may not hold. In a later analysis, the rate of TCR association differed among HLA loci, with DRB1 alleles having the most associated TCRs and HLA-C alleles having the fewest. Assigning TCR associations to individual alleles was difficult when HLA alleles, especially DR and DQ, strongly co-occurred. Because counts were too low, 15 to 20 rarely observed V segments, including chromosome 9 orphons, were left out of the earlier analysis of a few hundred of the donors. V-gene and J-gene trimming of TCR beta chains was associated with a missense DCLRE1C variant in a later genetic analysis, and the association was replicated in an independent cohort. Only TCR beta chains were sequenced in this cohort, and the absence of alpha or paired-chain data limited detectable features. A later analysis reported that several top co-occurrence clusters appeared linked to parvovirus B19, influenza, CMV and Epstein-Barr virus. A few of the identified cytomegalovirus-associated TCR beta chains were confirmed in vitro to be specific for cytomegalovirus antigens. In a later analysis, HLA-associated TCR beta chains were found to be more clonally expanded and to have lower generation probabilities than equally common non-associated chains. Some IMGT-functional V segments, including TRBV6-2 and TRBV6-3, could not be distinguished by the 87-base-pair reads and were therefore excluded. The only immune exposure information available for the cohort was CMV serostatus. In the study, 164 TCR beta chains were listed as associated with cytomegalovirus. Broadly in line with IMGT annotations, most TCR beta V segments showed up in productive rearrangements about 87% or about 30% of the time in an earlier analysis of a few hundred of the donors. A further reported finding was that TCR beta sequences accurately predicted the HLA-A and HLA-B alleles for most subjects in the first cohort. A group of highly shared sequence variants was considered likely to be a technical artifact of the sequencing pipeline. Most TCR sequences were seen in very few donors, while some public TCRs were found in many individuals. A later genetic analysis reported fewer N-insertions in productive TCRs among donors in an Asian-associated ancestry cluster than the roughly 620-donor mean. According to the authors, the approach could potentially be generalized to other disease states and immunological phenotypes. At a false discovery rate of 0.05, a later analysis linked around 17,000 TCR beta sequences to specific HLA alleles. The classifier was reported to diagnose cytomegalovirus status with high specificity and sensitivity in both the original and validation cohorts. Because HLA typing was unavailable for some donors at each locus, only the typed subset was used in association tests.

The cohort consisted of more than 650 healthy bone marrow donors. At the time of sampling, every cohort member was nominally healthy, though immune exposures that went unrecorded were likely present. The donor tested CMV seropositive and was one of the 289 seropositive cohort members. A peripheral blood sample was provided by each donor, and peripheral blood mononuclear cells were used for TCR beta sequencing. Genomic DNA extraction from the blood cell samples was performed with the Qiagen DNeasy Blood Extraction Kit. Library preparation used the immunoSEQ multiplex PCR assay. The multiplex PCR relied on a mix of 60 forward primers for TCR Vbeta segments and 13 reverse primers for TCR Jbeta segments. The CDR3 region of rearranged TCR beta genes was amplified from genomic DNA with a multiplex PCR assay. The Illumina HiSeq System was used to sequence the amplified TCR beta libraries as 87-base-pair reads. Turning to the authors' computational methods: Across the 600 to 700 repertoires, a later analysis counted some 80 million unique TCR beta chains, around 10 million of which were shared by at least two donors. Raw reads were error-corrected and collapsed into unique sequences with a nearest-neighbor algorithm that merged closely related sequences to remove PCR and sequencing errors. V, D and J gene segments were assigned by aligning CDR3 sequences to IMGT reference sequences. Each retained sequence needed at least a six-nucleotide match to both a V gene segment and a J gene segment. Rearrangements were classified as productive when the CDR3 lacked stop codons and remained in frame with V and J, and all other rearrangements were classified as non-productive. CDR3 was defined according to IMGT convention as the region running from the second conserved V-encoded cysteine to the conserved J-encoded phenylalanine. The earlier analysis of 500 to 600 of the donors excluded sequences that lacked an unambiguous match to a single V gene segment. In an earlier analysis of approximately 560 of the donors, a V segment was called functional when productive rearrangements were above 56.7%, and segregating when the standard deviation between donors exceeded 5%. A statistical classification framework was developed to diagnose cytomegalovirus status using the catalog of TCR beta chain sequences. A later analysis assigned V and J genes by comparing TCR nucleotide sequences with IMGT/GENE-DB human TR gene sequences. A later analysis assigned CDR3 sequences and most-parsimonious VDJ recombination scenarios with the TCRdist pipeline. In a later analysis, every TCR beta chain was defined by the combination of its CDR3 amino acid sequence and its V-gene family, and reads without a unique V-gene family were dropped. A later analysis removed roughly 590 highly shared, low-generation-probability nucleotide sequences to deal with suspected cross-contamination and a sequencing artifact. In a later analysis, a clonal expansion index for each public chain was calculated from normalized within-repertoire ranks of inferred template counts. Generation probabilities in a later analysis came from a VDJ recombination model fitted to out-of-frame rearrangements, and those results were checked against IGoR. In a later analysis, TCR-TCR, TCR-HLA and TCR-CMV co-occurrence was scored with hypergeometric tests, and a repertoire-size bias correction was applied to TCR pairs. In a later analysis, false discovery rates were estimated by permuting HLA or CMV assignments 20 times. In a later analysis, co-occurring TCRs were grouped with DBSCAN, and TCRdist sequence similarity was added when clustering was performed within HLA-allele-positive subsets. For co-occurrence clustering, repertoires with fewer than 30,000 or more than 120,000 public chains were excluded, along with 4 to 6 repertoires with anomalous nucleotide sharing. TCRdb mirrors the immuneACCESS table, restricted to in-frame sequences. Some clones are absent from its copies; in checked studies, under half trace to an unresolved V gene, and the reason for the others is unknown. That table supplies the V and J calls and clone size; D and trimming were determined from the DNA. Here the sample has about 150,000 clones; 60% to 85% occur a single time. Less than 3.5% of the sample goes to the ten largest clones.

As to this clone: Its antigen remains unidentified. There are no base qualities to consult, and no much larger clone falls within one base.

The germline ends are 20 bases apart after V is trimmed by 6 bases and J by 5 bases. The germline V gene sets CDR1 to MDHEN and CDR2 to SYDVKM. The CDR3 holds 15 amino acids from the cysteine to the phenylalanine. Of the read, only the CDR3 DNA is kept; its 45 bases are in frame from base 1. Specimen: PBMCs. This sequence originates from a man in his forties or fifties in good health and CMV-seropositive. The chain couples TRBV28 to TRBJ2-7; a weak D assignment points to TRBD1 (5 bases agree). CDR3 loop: CASRGESTGMDEQYF. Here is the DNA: TGTGCCAGCAGAGGGGAATCGACGGGTATGGACGAGCAGTACTTC.